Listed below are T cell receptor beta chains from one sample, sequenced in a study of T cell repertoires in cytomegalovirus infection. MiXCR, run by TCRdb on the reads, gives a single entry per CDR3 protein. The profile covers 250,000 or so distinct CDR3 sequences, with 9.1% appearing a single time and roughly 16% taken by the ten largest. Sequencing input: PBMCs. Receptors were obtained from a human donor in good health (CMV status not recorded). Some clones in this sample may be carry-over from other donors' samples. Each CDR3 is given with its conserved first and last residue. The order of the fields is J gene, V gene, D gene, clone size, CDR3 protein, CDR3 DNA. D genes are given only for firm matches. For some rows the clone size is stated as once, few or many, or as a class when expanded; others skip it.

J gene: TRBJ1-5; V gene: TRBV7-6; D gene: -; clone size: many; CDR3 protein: CASSLGAGVNQPQHF; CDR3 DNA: TGTGCCAGCAGCTTAGGGGCGGGGGTCAATCAGCCCCAGCATTTT
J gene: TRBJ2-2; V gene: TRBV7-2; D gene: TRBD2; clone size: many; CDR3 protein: CASSLPTGRGTGELFF; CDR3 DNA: TGTGCCAGCAGCCTTCCTACGGGGAGGGGCACCGGGGAGCTGTTTTTT
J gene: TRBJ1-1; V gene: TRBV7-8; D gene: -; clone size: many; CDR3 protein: CASRDTGRRAEAFF; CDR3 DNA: TGTGCCAGCAGGGATACAGGACGGCGCGCTGAAGCTTTCTTT
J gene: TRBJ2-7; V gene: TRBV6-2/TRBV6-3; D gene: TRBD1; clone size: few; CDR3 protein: CASSYRTGPYEQYF; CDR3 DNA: TGTGCCAGCAGTTACCGGACAGGACCCTACGAGCAGTACTTC
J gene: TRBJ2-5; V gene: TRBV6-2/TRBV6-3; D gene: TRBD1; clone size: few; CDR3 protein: CASRPTGFETQYF; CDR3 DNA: TGTGCCAGCAGACCGACAGGGTTTGAGACCCAGTACTTC
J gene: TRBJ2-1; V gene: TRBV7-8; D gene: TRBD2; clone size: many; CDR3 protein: CASSPMGTSGGDEQFF; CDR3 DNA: TGTGCCAGCAGCCCGATGGGGACTAGCGGGGGAGATGAGCAGTTCTTC
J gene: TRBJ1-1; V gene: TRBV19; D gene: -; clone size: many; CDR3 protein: CASSIRVNTEAFF; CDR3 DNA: TGTGCCAGCAGTATCAGGGTGAACACTGAAGCTTTCTTT
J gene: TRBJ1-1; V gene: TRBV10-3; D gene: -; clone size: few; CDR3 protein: CAIGWGQGTEAFF; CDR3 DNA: TGTGCCATCGGATGGGGGCAAGGCACTGAAGCTTTCTTT
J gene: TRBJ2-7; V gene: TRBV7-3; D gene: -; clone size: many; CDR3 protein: CASSPRQNSYEQYF; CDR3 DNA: TGTGCCAGCAGCCCCCGACAGAACTCCTACGAGCAGTACTTC
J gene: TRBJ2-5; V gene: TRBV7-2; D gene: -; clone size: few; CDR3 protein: CASSPQTGSQETQYF; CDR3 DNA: TGTGCCAGCAGCCCCCAAACAGGGTCCCAAGAGACCCAGTACTTC
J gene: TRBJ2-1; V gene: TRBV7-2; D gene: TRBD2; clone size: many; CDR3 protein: CASSRLAVPRNEQFF; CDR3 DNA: TGTGCCAGCAGCCGCCTAGCGGTACCTCGAAATGAGCAGTTCTTC
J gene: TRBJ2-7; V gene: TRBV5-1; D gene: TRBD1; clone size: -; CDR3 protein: CASSWTPQGGGEQYF; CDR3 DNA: TGCGCCAGCAGCTGGACACCACAGGGGGGAGGCGAGCAGTACTTC
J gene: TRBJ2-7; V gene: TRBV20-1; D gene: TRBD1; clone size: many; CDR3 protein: CSARLPGQGSGEQYF; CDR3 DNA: TGCAGTGCTAGACTCCCGGGACAGGGGTCTGGCGAGCAGTACTTC
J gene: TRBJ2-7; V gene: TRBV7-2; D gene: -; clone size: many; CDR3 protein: CASSYNSYEQYF; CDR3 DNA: TGTGCCAGCAGCTATAACTCCTACGAGCAGTACTTC
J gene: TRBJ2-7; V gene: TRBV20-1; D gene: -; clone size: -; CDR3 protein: CSARDGLADSSYEQYF; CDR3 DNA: TGCAGTGCTAGAGATGGGTTGGCGGATAGCTCCTACGAGCAGTACTTC
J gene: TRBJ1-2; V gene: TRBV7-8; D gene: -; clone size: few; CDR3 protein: CASSSSRVNYGYTF; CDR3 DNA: TGTGCCAGCAGCTCATCCAGGGTTAACTATGGCTACACCTTC
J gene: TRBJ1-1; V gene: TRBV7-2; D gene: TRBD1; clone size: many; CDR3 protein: CASTMQGQVNTEAFF; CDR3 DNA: TGTGCCAGCACCATGCAAGGACAGGTGAACACTGAAGCTTTCTTT
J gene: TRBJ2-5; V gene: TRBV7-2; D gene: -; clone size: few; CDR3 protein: CASSLAGVTQYF; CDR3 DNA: TGTGCCAGCAGCTTAGCCGGGGTGACCCAGTACTTC
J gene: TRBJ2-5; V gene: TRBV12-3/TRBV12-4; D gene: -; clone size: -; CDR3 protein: CASRPGTQETQYF; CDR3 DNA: TGTGCCAGCAGGCCAGGGACCCAAGAGACCCAGTACTTC
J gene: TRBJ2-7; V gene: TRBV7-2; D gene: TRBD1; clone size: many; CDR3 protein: CASSGWQGASGEQYF; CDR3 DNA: TGTGCCAGCAGCGGTTGGCAGGGGGCGTCGGGAGAGCAGTACTTC
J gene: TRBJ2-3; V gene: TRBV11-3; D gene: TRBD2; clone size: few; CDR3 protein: CASSLASGDTQYF; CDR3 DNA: TGTGCCAGCAGCTTAGCTAGCGGGGATACGCAGTATTTT
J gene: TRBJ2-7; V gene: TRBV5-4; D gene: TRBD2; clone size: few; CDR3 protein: CASSVGNSGAPYEQYF; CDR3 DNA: TGTGCCAGCAGCGTAGGTAACAGCGGGGCGCCCTACGAGCAGTACTTC
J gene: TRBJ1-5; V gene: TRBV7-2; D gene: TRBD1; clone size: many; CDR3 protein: CASSLQGDNQPQHF; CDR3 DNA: TGTGCCAGCAGCTTACAGGGGGACAATCAGCCCCAGCATTTT
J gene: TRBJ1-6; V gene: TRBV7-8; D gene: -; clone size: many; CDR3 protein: CASSHGQLSNSPLHF; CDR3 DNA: TGTGCCAGCAGTCACGGACAGTTAAGCAATTCACCCCTCCACTTT
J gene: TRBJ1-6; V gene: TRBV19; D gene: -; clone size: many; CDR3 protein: CASAGRDSPLHF; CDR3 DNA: TGTGCCAGTGCGGGAAGGGATTCACCCCTCCACTTT
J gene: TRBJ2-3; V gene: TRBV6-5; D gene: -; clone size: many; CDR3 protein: CASTWGLFDPDTQYF; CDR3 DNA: TGTGCCAGCACCTGGGGCCTCTTCGATCCAGATACGCAGTATTTT
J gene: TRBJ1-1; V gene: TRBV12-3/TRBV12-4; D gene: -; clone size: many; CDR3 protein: CASSFFPQSNTEAFF; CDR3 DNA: TGTGCCAGCAGTTTCTTCCCACAGAGCAACACTGAAGCTTTCTTT
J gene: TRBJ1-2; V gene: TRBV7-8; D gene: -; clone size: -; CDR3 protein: CASSRRTDNYGYTF; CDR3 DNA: TGTGCCAGCAGCCGTAGGACGGATAACTATGGCTACACCTTC
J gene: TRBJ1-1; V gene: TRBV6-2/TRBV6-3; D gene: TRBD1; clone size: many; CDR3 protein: CASARQGTTEAFF; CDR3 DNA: TGTGCCAGCGCTCGACAGGGAACCACTGAAGCTTTCTTT
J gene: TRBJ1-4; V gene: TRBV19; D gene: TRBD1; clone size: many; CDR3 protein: CASQGQALMKKLFF; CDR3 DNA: TGTGCCAGTCAAGGACAGGCCCTAATGAAGAAACTGTTTTTT
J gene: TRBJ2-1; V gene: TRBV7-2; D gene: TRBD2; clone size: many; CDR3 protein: CASSLAQAGGLSEQFF; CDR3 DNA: TGTGCCAGCAGCTTAGCGCAAGCGGGAGGGTTGAGTGAGCAGTTCTTC
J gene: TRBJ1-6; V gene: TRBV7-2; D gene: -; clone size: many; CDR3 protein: CASSPNRAVGSPLHF; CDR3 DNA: TGTGCCAGCAGCCCCAACAGGGCGGTAGGCTCACCCCTCCACTTT
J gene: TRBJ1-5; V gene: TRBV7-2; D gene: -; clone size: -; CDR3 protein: CASSLQYNQPQHF; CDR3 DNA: TGTGCCAGCAGCTTGCAGTACAATCAGCCCCAGCATTTT
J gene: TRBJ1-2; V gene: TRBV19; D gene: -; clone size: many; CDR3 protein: CASSKGPPNYGYTF; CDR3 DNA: TGTGCCAGTAGTAAGGGACCACCTAACTATGGCTACACCTTC
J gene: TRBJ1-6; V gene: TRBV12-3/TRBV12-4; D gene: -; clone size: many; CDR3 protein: CASSLWGTYNSPLHF; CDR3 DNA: TGTGCCAGCAGTTTATGGGGGACCTATAATTCACCCCTCCACTTT
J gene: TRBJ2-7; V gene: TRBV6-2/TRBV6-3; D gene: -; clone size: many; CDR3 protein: CASSYVATGEQYF; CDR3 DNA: TGTGCCAGCAGTTACGTGGCTACGGGTGAGCAGTACTTC
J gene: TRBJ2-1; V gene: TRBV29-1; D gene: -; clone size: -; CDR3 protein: CSVRTFQGRNNEQFF; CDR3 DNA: TGCAGCGTGAGAACATTCCAGGGGCGAAACAATGAGCAGTTCTTC
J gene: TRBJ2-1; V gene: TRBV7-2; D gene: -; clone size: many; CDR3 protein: CASSQTSGGGEQFF; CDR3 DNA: TGTGCCAGCAGTCAAACCAGTGGAGGGGGTGAGCAGTTCTTC
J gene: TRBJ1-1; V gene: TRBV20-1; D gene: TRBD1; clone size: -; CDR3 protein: CSAPRTGLEAFF; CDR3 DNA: TGCAGTGCTCCCCGGACAGGGCTTGAAGCTTTCTTT
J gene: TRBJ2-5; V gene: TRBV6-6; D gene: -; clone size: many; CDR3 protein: CASTSEAGYLQETQYF; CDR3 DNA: TGTGCCAGCACCTCGGAGGCGGGGTATCTCCAAGAGACCCAGTACTTC
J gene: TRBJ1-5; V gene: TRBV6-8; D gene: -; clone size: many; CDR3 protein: CASSPGLTGNQPQHF; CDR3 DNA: TGTGCCAGCAGTCCCGGGCTTACGGGCAATCAGCCCCAGCATTTT
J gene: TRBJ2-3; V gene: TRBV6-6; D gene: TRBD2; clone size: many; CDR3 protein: CASSYSTGVAGGGTDTQYF; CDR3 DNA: TGTGCCAGCAGTTACTCGACGGGGGTAGCGGGAGGGGGCACAGATACGCAGTATTTT
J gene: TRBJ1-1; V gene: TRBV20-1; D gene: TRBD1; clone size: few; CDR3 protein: CSARVDRGGTEAFF; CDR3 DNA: TGCAGTGCTAGGGTGGACAGGGGAGGCACTGAAGCTTTCTTT
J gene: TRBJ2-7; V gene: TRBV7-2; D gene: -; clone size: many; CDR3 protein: CASSESSYEQYF; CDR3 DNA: TGTGCCAGCAGCGAGAGCTCCTACGAGCAGTACTTC